This note documents a single T cell receptor beta chain sequence. With a much larger clone just one base away, this may be a read error. Amplified TCR beta CDR3 regions were obtained using RNA transcripts as template. The library came from an HTBI-primed first-round RT-PCR and a second-round multiplex PCR. Each CDR3 protein is one row after TCRdb ran MiXCR on the multiplex PCR reads. The sample yields 200,000 to 300,000 distinct CDR3 sequences, around 45% seen once. This sample is drawn from a study of Graves' ophthalmopathy and Graves' hyperthyroidism. About the study: Before any treatment, peripheral blood was taken at the initial diagnosis.

Other autoimmune diseases, uncontrolled infections, pregnancy or lactation excluded patients from enrollment. Clinicians diagnosed using symptoms, serum thyroxine, TRAb, thyroid ultrasound and orbital computed tomography. In germline, CDR1 is LNHNV, CDR2 YYDKDF (reference sequence). Deletions cut 0 bases from V and 6 bases from J, with 12 bases between. The length of the CDR3 is 14 residues. The V and J genes are TRBV15 and TRBJ2-7; D gene uncertain. Sequencing used peripheral blood. The source is an adult man with Graves' ophthalmopathy. Here the CDR3 reads CATSRDHNTCEQYF. The CDR3 nucleotides are TGTGCCACCAGCAGAGATCACAATACCTGCGAGCAGTACTTC.